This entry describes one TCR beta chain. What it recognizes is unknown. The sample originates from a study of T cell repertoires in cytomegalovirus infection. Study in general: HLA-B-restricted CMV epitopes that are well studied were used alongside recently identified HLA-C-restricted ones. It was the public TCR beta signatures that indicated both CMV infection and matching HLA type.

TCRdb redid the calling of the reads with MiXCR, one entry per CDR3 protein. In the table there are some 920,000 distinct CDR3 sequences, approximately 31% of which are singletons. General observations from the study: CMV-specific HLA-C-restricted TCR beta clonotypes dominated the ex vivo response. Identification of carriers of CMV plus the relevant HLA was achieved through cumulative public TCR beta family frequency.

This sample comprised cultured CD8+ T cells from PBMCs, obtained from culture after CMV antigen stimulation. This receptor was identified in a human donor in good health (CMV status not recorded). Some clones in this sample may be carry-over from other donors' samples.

CDR3 amino acids: CASSLRPGPNYEQYF. CDR3 DNA: TGCGCCAGCAGCCTACGTCCGGGCCCTAACTACGAGCAGTACTTC. The gene calls are TRBV4-1 and TRBJ2-7; the D is unclear. This CDR3 spans 15 amino acids. CDR1 is MGHRA, CDR2 YSYEKL, per germline. The V end lost 4 bases, the J end lost 3 bases, and 16 bases lay between the germline ends.